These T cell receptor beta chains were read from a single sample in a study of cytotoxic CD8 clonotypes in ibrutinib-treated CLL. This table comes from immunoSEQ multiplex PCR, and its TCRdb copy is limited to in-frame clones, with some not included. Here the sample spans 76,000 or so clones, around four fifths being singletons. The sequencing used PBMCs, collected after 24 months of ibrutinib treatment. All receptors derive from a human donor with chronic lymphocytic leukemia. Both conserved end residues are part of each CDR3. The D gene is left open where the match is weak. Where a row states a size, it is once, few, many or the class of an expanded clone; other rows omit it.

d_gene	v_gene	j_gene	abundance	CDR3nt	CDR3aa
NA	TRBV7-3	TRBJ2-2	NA	TGTGCCAGCAGCCCCCGTTCGGGCACCGGGGAGCTGTTTTTT	CASSPRSGTGELFF
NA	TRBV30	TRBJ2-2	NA	TGTGCCTGGAGTGTATTTTCTAGCTTGAACACCGGGGAGCTGTTTTTT	CAWSVFSSLNTGELFF
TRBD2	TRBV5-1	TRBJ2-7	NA	TGCGCCAGCGGCTTAGCGGGAGAGCCCTCCTACGAGCAGTACTTC	CASGLAGEPSYEQYF
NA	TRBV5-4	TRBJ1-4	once	TGTGCCAGCAAGAGTGGGGTTGCAACTAATGAAAAACTGTTTTTT	CASKSGVATNEKLFF
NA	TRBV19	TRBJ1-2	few	TGTGCCAGTAGTATAGGGCAGTCCGATGGCTACACCTTC	CASSIGQSDGYTF
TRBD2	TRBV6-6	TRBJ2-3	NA	TGTGCCAGCAGTCCCGGGACTAACACAGATACGCAGTATTTT	CASSPGTNTDTQYF
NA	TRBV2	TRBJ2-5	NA	TGTGCCAGCAGTGACCAGACGGAGACCCAGTACTTC	CASSDQTETQYF
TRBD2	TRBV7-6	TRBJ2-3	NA	TGTGCCAGCAGCGTAGCGGGAGGGAGCACAGATACGCAGTATTTT	CASSVAGGSTDTQYF
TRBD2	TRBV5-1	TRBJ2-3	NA	TGCGCCAGCAGCAAGATAGCGGGAGTCCCAGATACGCAGTATTTT	CASSKIAGVPDTQYF
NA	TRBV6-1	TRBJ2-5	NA	TGTGCCAGCGGCGGCCAGACCCAAGAGACCCAGTACTTC	CASGGQTQETQYF
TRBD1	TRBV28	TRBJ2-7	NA	TGTGCCAGCAGTTCAGGGGGTGACCCCTACGAGCAGTACTTC	CASSSGGDPYEQYF
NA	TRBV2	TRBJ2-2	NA	TGTGCCAGCAGTGAAGTAGGGGCTAGCGTAGGGGAGCTGTTTTTT	CASSEVGASVGELFF